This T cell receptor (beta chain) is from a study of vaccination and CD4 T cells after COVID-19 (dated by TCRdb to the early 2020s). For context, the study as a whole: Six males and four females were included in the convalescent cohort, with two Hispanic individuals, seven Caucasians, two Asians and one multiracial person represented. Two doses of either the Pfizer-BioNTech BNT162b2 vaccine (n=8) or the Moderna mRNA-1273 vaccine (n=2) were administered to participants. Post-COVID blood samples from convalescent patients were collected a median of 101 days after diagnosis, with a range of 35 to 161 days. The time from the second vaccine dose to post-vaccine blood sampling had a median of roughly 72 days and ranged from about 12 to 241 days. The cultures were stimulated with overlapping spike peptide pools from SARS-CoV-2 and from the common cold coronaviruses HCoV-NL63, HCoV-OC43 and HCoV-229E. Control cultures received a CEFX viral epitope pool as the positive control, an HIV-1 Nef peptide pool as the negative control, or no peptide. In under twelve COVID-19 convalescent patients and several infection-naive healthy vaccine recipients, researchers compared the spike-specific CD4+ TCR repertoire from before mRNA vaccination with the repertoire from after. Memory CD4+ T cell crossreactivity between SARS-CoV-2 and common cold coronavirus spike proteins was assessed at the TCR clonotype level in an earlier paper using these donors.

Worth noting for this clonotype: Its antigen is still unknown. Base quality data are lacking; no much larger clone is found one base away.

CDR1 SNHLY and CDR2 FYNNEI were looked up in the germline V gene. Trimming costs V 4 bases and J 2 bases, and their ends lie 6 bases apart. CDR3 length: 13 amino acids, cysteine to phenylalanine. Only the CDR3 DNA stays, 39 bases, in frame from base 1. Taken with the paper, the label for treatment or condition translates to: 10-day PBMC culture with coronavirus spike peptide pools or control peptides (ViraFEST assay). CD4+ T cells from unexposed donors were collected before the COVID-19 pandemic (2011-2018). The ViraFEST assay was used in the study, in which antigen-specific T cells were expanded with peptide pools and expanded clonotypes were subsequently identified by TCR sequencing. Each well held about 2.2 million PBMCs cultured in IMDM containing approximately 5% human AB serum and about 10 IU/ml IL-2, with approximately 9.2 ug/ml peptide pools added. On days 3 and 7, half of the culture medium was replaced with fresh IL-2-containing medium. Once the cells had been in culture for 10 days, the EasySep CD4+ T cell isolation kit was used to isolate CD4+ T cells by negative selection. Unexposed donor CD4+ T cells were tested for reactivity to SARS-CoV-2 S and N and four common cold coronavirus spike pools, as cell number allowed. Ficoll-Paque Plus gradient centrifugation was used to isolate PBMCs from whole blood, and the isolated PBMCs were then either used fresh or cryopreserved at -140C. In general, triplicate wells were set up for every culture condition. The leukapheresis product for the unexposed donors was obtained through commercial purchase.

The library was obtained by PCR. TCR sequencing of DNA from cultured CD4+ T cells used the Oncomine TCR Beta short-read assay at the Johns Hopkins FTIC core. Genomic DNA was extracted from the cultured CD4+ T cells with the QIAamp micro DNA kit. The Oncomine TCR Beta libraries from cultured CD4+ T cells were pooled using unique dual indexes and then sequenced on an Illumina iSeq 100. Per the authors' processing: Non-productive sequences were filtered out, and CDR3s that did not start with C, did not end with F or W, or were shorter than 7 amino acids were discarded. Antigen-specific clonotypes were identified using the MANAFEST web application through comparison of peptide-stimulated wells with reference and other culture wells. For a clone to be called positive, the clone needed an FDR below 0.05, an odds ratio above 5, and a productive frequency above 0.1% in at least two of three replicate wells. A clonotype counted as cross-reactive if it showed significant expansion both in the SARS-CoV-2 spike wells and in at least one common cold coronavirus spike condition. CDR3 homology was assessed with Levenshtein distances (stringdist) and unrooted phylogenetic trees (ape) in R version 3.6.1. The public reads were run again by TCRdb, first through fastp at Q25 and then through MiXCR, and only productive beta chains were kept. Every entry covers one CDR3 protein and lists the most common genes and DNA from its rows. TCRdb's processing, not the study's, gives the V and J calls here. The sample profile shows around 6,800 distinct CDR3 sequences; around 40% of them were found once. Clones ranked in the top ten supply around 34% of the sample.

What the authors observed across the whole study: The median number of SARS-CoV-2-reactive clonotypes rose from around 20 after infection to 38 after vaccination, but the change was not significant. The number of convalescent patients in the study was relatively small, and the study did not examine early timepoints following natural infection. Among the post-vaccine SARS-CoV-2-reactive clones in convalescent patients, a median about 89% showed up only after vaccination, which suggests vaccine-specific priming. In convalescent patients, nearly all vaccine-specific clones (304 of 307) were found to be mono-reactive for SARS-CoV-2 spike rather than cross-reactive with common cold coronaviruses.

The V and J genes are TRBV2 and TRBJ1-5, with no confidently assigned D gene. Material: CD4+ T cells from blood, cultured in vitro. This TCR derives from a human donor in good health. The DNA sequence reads TGTGCCAGCAGTGTCCGTGGCAATCAGCCCCAGCATTTT. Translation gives CASSVRGNQPQHF.